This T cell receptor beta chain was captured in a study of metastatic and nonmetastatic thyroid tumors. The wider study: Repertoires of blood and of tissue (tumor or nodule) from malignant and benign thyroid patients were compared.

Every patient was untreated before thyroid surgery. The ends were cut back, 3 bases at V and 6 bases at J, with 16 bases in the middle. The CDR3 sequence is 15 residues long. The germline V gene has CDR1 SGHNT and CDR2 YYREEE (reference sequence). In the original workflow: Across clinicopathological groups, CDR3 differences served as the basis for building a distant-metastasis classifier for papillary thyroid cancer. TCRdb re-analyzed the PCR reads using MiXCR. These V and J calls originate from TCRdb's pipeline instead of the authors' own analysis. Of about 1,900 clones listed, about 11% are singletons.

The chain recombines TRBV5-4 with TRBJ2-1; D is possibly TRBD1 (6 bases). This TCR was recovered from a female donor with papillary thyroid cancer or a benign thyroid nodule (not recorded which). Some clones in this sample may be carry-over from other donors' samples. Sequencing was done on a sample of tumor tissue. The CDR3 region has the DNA TGTGCCAGCAGCTGGGACCTTCAAGGGGGCAATGAGCAGTTCTTC. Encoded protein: CASSWDLQGGNEQFF.